The following is a T cell receptor (beta chain) sequence with its context. The source of the sample is a study of blood T cell repertoires in COVID-19. The wider study: From T cells, B-cell-depleted T cells, or PBMCs came the material, which was cDNA or gDNA.

The CDR3 runs 15 residues. V lost 8 bases, J lost 6 bases, and 20 bases lay in between. The germline CDR1 and CDR2 sequences are MRHNA and SNTAGT. In the study's own analysis: Researchers report that nucleated cell counts were estimated from reference gene primer amplification. Profiling relied on immunoSEQ multiplex PCR, and the TCRdb table lists in-frame clones only, not all of them. The V and J calls and clone size are taken from that table; D and trimming were inferred from the DNA. The sample lists under 300,000 clones; around 86% were seen once. This clonotype was sampled from a man aged 18 to 35 with active or convalescent COVID-19. Sequenced sample: peripheral blood. The genes are TRBV6-4 and TRBJ1-3; D perhaps matches TRBD1 (5 bases). CDR3 bases: TGTGCCAGCCCCCGACAGTCTCGATCAGAAAACACCATATATTTT. Protein product: CASPRQSRSENTIYF.